The clone carrying this TCR beta chain was found many times. Its specificity is not known. The record originates from a study of Graves' ophthalmopathy and Graves' hyperthyroidism. The study's findings and limits: Blood shared most expanded thyroid clonotypes above 0.001 frequency.

Newly diagnosed, the hyperthyroidism patients had under 2 months' duration and were aged 18 to 65. RNA transcripts yielded amplified TCR beta CDR3 regions. The first-round RT-PCR employed HTBI primers together with the Qiagen OneStep RT-PCR kit. A multiplex PCR was then performed as the second round. TCRdb reprocessed the multiplex PCR reads with MiXCR, giving one entry per CDR3 protein. The sample lists around 520,000 distinct CDR3 sequences; roughly 40% were seen once. This CDR3 region has 17 residues. Trimming removed 0 bases from V and 2 bases from J, with 15 bases in between. Germline CDR1 reads SGHTS; CDR2 reads YDEGEE.

The sequenced material came from peripheral blood or thyroid tissue (not recorded which). The gene calls are TRBV5-8 and TRBJ1-5, with D possibly being TRBD1 (6 bases). The TCR was taken from an adult man with Graves' hyperthyroidism. In DNA, the CDR3 is TGTGCCAGCAGCTTGGGACACAGGGACTCCGGCAATCAGCCCCAGCATTTT. Protein sequence: CASSLGHRDSGNQPQHF.